The 18 T cell receptor beta chains below all came from one sample that was sequenced in a study of T cell clones after liver transplantation. Sequencing was performed with immunoSEQ multiplex PCR; in TCRdb, only in-frame clones are kept and a portion is missing. The sample holds about 78,000 clones, under 90% seen once. Sequenced material: CD4+ T cells from blood, taken before liver transplant. These receptors were taken from a human donor who received a liver transplant.

The chain couples TRBV28 to TRBJ1-2, with 7 bases aligning to TRBD1. The CDR3 runs to 15 residues. Germline V gene lookup returns CDR1 MDHEN and CDR2 SYDVKM. V gave up 6 bases and J gave up 2 bases; unmatched junction bases: 9. The CDR3 coding sequence is TGTGCCAGCAGCTCCTCGGCGACAGGGAACTATGGCTACACCTTC. Translation gives CASSSSATGNYGYTF.

The V gene is TRBV28, the J gene TRBJ1-2; TRBD1 matches 8 bases. The germline V gene has CDR1 MDHEN and CDR2 SYDVKM. The CDR3 length is 13 residues. V gave up 7 bases and J gave up 6 bases; unmatched junction bases: 7. Here the CDR3 DNA reads TGTGCCAGCATTTCGGACAGGGTGCATGGCTACACCTTC. Amino acids: CASISDRVHGYTF.

The chain carries TRBV2 and TRBJ2-7; D gene unclear. The germline V gene encodes CDR1 SNHLY and CDR2 FYNNEI. The CDR3 consists of 12 residues. V lost 7 bases to trimming and J lost 0 bases, with 7 bases between them. CDR3 sequence: CASTGRSYEQYF. DNA of the CDR3: TGTGCCAGCACCGGCCGCTCCTACGAGCAGTACTTC.

The chain employs TRBV5-1 and TRBJ1-4; possibly TRBD1 for D (6 bases). The V end was cut by 4 bases, the J end by 4 bases, with 14 bases between. This CDR3 comprises 15 residues. Germline V gene data show CDR1 as SGHRS and CDR2 as YFSETQ. CDR3 sequence reads: CASSLPGQNNEKLFF. In DNA form, the CDR3 reads TGCGCCAGCAGCCTACCGGGACAAAATAATGAAAAACTGTTTTTT.

V gene TRBV18 combines with J gene TRBJ2-7; D is uncertain. The CDR3 consists of 14 residues. CDR1 is KGHSH, CDR2 LQKENI, per germline. Deletions cut 1 base from V and 5 bases from J, with 12 bases between. CDR3 sequence: CASSPRNSIDEQYF. The CDR3 bases are TGTGCCAGCTCACCACGGAATAGTATCGACGAGCAGTACTTC. The entire variable domain, with the rest obtained from reference TRBV18 and TRBJ2-7, is as follows: NAGVMQNPRHLVRRRGQEARLRCSPMKGHSHVYWYRQLPEEGLKFMVYLQKENIIDESGMPKERFSAEFPKEGPSILRIQQVVRGDSAAYFCASSPRNSIDEQYFGPGTRLTVT.

The rearrangement links TRBV9 to TRBJ2-7, with D possibly being TRBD1 or TRBD2 (5 bases each). The CDR3 contains 16 residues. Germline V gene lookup returns CDR1 SGDLS and CDR2 YYNGEE. V was trimmed by 4 bases and J by 3 bases, leaving 20 bases between them. Here the CDR3 reads CASSPHLGYGGYEQYF. In nucleotides, the CDR3 is TGTGCCAGCAGCCCCCACCTCGGGTATGGGGGCTACGAGCAGTACTTC. Using reference TRBV9 and TRBJ2-7 for the parts outside the CDR3, the full variable domain is DSGVTQTPKHLITATGQRVTLRCSPRSGDLSVYWYQQSLDQGLQFLIQYYNGEERAKGNILERFSAQQFPDLHSELNLSSLELGDSALYFCASSPHLGYGGYEQYFGPGTRLTVT.

This clone appeared a few times. V usage is TRBV7-9 and J usage is TRBJ1-2; D possibly corresponds to TRBD1 (5 bases). Trimming left V 5 bases short and J 4 bases short, with 20 bases between. Germline-derived CDR1 and CDR2 are SEHNR and FQNEAQ (reference sequence). This CDR3 comprises 16 residues. The CDR3 spells CASSPAGLNSIYGYTF. The CDR3 DNA follows: TGTGCCAGCAGCCCGGCAGGGTTAAACAGTATCTATGGCTACACCTTC.

This chain uses TRBV28 with TRBJ2-1; TRBD2 matches 12 bases. Germline V CDR1 and CDR2: MDHEN, SYDVKM. With 4 bases clipped from V and 3 bases from J, the junction kept 7 bases outside the gene matches. The CDR3 is 17 amino acids. CDR3 amino acids: CASSSPLTSGGYNEQFF. Here the CDR3 DNA reads TGTGCCAGCAGTTCCCCGCTGACTAGCGGGGGCTACAATGAGCAGTTCTTC.

The V gene is TRBV28, the J gene TRBJ1-5; D may be TRBD1 (5 bases). The CDR3 extends over 17 amino acids. Germline CDR1 MDHEN, CDR2 SYDVKM. Trimming removed 1 base from V and 2 bases from J, with 15 bases in between. The CDR3 region is CASSLFRGEMGNQPQHF. For the CDR3, the DNA is TGTGCCAGCAGTTTATTTCGGGGCGAGATGGGCAATCAGCCCCAGCATTTT.

The chain combines TRBV7-8 with TRBJ2-7, with 11 bases that match TRBD2. J gave up 5 bases and V 5 bases, and 8 bases lay outside the gene matches. Germline V gives CDR1 SGHVS, CDR2 FQNEAQ. This CDR3 has 15 amino acids. CDR3: CASSHSSTSGDEQYF. Written as DNA, the CDR3 is TGTGCCAGCAGCCATAGTTCGACTAGCGGGGACGAGCAGTACTTC.

This clone was recorded once. This chain connects TRBV10-3 to TRBJ2-5; D is ambiguous. Trimming took 0 bases from V and 2 from J, leaving 7 bases between them. The CDR3 totals 14 residues. Germline V gene lookup returns CDR1 ENHRY and CDR2 SYGVKD. CDR3: CAISESGGQETQYF. Written as DNA, the CDR3 is TGTGCCATCAGTGAGTCTGGCGGTCAAGAGACCCAGTACTTC.

This rearrangement joins TRBV30 to TRBJ2-7; 7 bases line up with TRBD1. The V gene's germline CDR1 is GTSNPN and CDR2 SVGIG (reference sequence). Unmatched junction bases numbered 8, after V lost 4 bases and J lost 5 bases. This CDR3 region has 13 residues. CDR3 protein: CAWTRQGRDEQYF. The CDR3 DNA reads as TGTGCCTGGACTCGACAGGGAAGGGACGAGCAGTACTTC.

This sequence joins TRBV7-9 and TRBJ1-5; D uncertain. The CDR3 covers 15 residues. Trimming left V 1 base short and J 5 bases short, with 12 bases between. Germline CDR1 reads SEHNR; CDR2 reads FQNEAQ (reference sequence). DNA of the CDR3: TGTGCCAGCAGCTTAGATGGGCGTCCGTATCAGCCCCAGCATTTT. Amino acids: CASSLDGRPYQPQHF.

The chain couples TRBV18 to TRBJ2-5; D gene unclear. Germline-derived CDR1 and CDR2 are KGHSH and LQKENI. V shed 5 bases and J shed 4 bases, with 8 bases lying between them. The CDR3 is made up of 12 amino acids. The CDR3 DNA reads as TGTGCCAGCTCAGGCTCGGGAGAGACCCAGTACTTC. It specifies CASSGSGETQYF.

This chain joins TRBV28 and TRBJ2-7; the match to TRBD2 covers 8 bases. Trimming cost V 1 base and J 0 bases; bases outside gene matches: 5. The germline gives CDR1 MDHEN, CDR2 SYDVKM. The CDR3 runs 16 residues. This chain's CDR3 is CASSLFAGGNSYEQYF. The CDR3 nucleotides read TGTGCCAGCAGTTTATTCGCGGGAGGTAACTCCTACGAGCAGTACTTC. Full variable domain (rest looked up from reference TRBV28 and TRBJ2-7): DVKVTQSSRYLVKRTGEKVFLECVQDMDHENMFWYRQDPGLGLRLIYFSYDVKMKEKGDIPEGYSVSREKKERFSLILESASTNQTSMYLCASSLFAGGNSYEQYFGPGTRLTVT.

The J gene is TRBJ2-7, the V gene TRBV5-6; TRBD2 agrees at 11 bases. Losses at the gene ends were 2 bases for V and 2 bases for J; bases not matched to a gene: 15. This CDR3 has 19 amino acids. Germline CDR1 reads SGHDT; CDR2 reads YYEEEE. The chain's CDR3 is CASSFYSGRVPLMTYEQYF. The DNA of the CDR3 is TGTGCCAGCAGCTTCTATAGCGGGAGGGTACCCCTTATGACCTACGAGCAGTACTTC.

This rearrangement joins TRBV7-2 to TRBJ1-5; D ambiguous. The V end was cut by 2 bases, the J end by 4 bases, with 6 bases between. Looked up from germline, CDR1 is SGHTA and CDR2 is FQGNSA. The CDR3 contains 13 residues. The CDR3 reads CASSLRGNQPQHF. The CDR3 DNA follows: TGTGCCAGCAGCTTACGAGGTAATCAGCCCCAGCATTTT.

The chain has TRBV18 and TRBJ1-1; 8 nucleotides line up with TRBD1. The V gene's germline CDR1 is KGHSH and CDR2 LQKENI. Trimming took 3 bases from V and 1 from J; bases not matched to a gene: 4. The CDR3 runs 15 residues. CDR3 bases: TGTGCCAGCTCACCCCGGACAGGGCCGAACACTGAAGCTTTCTTT. Protein product: CASSPRTGPNTEAFF.